The entry below describes one T cell receptor (beta chain). Its antigen is not identified. Germline V gene data show CDR1 as MDHEN and CDR2 as SYDVKM. This CDR3 contains 13 residues. After removal of 4 bases from V and 10 bases from J, the junction contained 7 bases not matched to a gene. Amplification used 60 Vbeta primers and 13 Jbeta primers. TCRdb's copy holds only in-frame clones and misses some; the assay was immunoSEQ multiplex PCR. The sample table sets out tens of thousands of clones. This sample is part of a study of cytomegalovirus exposure and HLA in healthy donors. Findings and caveats of the study: Indistinguishable V segments such as TRBV6-2 and TRBV6-3 were excluded.

The V call is TRBV28, the J call TRBJ2-5; 9 bases match TRBD1. Sequencing used PBMCs. This receptor was taken from a man aged 18 to 30 in good health and CMV-seropositive. The CDR3 protein is CASSSGQGRNQYF. CDR3 DNA sequence: TGTGCCAGCAGTTCGGGACAGGGCAGGAACCAGTACTTC.